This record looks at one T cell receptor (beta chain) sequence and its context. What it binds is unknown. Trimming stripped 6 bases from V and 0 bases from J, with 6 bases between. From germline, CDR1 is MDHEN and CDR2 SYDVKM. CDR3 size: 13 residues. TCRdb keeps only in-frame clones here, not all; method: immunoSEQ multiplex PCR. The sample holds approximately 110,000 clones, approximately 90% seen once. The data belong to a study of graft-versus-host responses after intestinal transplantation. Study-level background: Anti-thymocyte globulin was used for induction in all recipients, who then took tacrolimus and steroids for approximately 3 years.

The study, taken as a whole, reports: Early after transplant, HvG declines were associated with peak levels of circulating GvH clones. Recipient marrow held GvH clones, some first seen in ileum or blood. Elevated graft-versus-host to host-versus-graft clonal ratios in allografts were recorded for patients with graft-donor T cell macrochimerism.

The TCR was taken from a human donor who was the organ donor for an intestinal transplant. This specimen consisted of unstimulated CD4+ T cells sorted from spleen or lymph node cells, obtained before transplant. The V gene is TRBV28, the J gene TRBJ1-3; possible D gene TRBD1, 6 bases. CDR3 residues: CASRDSSGNTIYF. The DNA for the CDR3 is TGTGCCAGCAGGGACAGCTCTGGAAACACCATATATTTT.